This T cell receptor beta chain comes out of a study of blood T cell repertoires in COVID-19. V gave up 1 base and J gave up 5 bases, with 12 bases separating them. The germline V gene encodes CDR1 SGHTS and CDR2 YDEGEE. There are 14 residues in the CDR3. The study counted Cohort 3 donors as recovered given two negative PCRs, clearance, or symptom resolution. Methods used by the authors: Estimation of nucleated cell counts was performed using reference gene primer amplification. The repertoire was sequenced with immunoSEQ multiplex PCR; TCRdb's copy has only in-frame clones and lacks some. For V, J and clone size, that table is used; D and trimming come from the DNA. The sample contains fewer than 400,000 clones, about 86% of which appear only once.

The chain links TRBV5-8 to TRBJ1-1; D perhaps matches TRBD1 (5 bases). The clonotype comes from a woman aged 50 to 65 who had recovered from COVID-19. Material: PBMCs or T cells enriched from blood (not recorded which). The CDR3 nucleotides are TGTGCCAGCAGCTTGTCGGGGGGTCTGACTGAAGCTTTCTTT. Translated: CASSLSGGLTEAFF. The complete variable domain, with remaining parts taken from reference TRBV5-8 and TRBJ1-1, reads EAGVTQSPTHLIKTRGQQATLRCSPISGHTSVYWYQQALGLGLQFLLWYDEGEERNRGNFPPRFSGRQFPNYSSELNVNALELEDSALYLCASSLSGGLTEAFFGQGTRLTVV.